This T cell receptor (beta chain) is drawn from a study of vaccination effects on CD4 cells after COVID-19. The count of this clone is one. Its antigen is unknown. The protocol was immunoSEQ multiplex PCR, while the TCRdb copy is restricted to in-frame clones and leaves out a portion. Among around 50,000 clones listed, over 50% were seen once. Following a 10-day culture, CD4+ T cells were purified. On days 3 and 7, fresh IL-2 medium replaced half the medium. The origin of this receptor is a human donor who received a COVID-19 vaccine. The sequencing used CD4+ T cells from PBMCs cultured without peptide, collected before COVID-19 vaccination.

In DNA, the CDR3 is TGTGCCAGCAGCTTAACAGGGAGTAGAACCCGGGTTGGCTACACCTTC. Protein sequence: CASSLTGSRTRVGYTF. The V gene is TRBV7-2, the J gene TRBJ1-2; D might be TRBD1 (6 bases). There are 16 residues in the CDR3. The V gene's germline CDR1 is SGHTA and CDR2 FQGNSA. V lost 2 bases and J lost 7, with 20 bases in between.